This T cell receptor beta chain came from a study of OX40 agonist ivuxolimab in advanced cancers. About the research overall: Prior anti-PD-1, anti-PD-L1 or anti-CTLA-4 therapy did not bar entry, and roughly 40% had some.

Systemic immunosuppression or autoimmune disease history was grounds to exclude patients. Trimming at V came to 5 bases and at J to 3 bases, leaving 6 bases not matched to a gene. The germline CDR1 and CDR2 sequences are MNHEY and SMNVEV (reference sequence). The CDR3 is 14 amino acids. The assay was immunoSEQ multiplex PCR, and TCRdb's table has in-frame clones only and misses some. The data contain around 81,000 clones, around 84% of them seen just once; the ten biggest clones take up 6% to 8.5%. This TCR was recovered from an adult with an advanced solid tumor such as melanoma, head and neck, liver or kidney cancer. The material was CD4+ or CD8+ T cells sorted from blood, obtained in a trial of the OX40 agonist ivuxolimab. This chain connects TRBV27 to TRBJ2-7; 8 bases line up with TRBD1. The DNA for the CDR3 is TGTGCCAGCAGTCCGGACAGGGACCTCTACGAGCAGTACTTC. Amino acids: CASSPDRDLYEQYF.